The clone carrying this TCR beta chain has ten or more counts. Its antigen is unidentified. The J segment lost 3 bases and the V segment lost 3 bases, leaving 9 bases of the junction unmatched. Germline lookup yields CDR1 MGHRA and CDR2 YSYEKL. The CDR3 runs 16 residues. The entry originates in a study of molecular identifiers for immune sequencing clone quantification. Study overall: For replicates, RNA isolated from roughly 20,000 or 100,000 naive CD8 cells was divided into five portions, of which four were sequenced.

TCR libraries were built in bulk with a published protocol and specific TCR primers. TCRdb redid the calling of the PCR reads with MiXCR, one entry per CDR3 protein. The profile shows just under 650,000 distinct CDR3 sequences, about 20% of them singletons. Findings of the study overall: A shared barcode on identical TCR molecules could lead to underestimated sizes for highly expanded clones.

The chain uses TRBV4-1 and TRBJ2-7, with 9 nucleotides matching TRBD1. This clonotype was sampled from a human donor in good health. Some libraries in this study had Jurkat cell RNA spiked in. Material: naive CD8+ T cells from blood, with Jurkat cell RNA spiked in. Subset reported: FACS-sorted CD8+CD4-CCR7+CD45RA+ naive T cells. The CDR3 DNA reads TGCGCCAGCAGCCAGATATGGACAGGGGAATACTACGAGCAGTACTTC. This gives the protein CASSQIWTGEYYEQYF.